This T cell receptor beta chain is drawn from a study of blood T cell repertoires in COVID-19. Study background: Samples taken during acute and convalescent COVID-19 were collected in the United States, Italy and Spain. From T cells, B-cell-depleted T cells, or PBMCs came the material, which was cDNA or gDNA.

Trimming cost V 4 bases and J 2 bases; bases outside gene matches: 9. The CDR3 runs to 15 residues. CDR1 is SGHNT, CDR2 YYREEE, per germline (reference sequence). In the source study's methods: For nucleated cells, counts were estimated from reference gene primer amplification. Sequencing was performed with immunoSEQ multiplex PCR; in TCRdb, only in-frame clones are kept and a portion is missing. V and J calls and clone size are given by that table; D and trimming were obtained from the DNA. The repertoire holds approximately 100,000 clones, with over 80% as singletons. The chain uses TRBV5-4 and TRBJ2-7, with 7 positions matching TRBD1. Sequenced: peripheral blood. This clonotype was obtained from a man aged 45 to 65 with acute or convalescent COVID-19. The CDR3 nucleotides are TGTGCCAGCAGCCAGGGACAGCGTCCCACCTACGAGCAGTACTTC. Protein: CASSQGQRPTYEQYF.